A selection of T cell receptor beta chains follows, all from one sample in a study of OX40 agonist ivuxolimab in advanced cancers. Method: immunoSEQ multiplex PCR; TCRdb's copy keeps in-frame clones and lacks some. Among under 90,000 clones, roughly 83% were seen once, and the ten largest hold more than 1.4%. This specimen consisted of CD4+ or CD8+ T cells sorted from blood, obtained in a trial of the OX40 agonist ivuxolimab. The receptor set was obtained from an adult with an advanced solid tumor such as melanoma, head and neck, liver or kidney cancer. Each CDR3 is given with its conserved first and last residue. The D gene is left open where the match is weak. Clone size is given for some rows only: seen once, a few or many times, or a class if the clone is expanded.

clone_size: .
d_call: .
v_call: TRBV6-5
j_call: TRBJ1-3
cdr3_nt: TGTGCCAGCGGGGGGGGAGGGTCTGGAAACACCATATATTTT
cdr3_aa: CASGGGGSGNTIYF

clone_size: once
d_call: .
v_call: TRBV6-5
j_call: TRBJ2-7
cdr3_nt: TGTGCCGAGGGGGGGGATACAGGCTACGAGCAGTACTTC
cdr3_aa: CAEGGDTGYEQYF

clone_size: .
d_call: .
v_call: TRBV10-3
j_call: TRBJ2-7
cdr3_nt: TGTGCCATCAGTGAGTCGAGGTGGGGGATCAACGAGCAGTACTTC
cdr3_aa: CAISESRWGINEQYF

clone_size: .
d_call: TRBD1
v_call: TRBV18
j_call: TRBJ2-7
cdr3_nt: TGTGCCAGCTCATACGACAGGGCCGACGAGCAGTACTTC
cdr3_aa: CASSYDRADEQYF

clone_size: .
d_call: TRBD2
v_call: TRBV6-1
j_call: TRBJ2-3
cdr3_nt: TGTGCCAGCAGTGGGCAGCGGGGAGTCACAGATACGCAGTATTTT
cdr3_aa: CASSGQRGVTDTQYF

clone_size: once
d_call: .
v_call: TRBV7-2
j_call: TRBJ2-7
cdr3_nt: TGTGCCAGCAGCTTAGCTGGACAGTCCTACGAGCAGTACTTC
cdr3_aa: CASSLAGQSYEQYF

clone_size: once
d_call: .
v_call: TRBV10-2
j_call: TRBJ2-1
cdr3_nt: TGCGCCAGCGGGGACGGCTACAATGAGCAGTTCTTC
cdr3_aa: CASGDGYNEQFF

clone_size: .
d_call: TRBD1
v_call: TRBV7-2
j_call: TRBJ1-3
cdr3_nt: TGTGCCAGCAGCCCCGGGACAGGGAGCTCTGGAAACACCATATATTTT
cdr3_aa: CASSPGTGSSGNTIYF

clone_size: .
d_call: .
v_call: TRBV6-1
j_call: TRBJ1-1
cdr3_nt: TGTGCCAGCAGTCTCGACAGAGACACTGAAGCTTTCTTT
cdr3_aa: CASSLDRDTEAFF

clone_size: once
d_call: .
v_call: TRBV30
j_call: TRBJ1-2
cdr3_nt: TGTGCCTGGGACGGACCCGGGTACGTGCTCGGGGGCTACACCTTC
cdr3_aa: CAWDGPGYVLGGYTF

clone_size: .
d_call: .
v_call: TRBV5-1
j_call: TRBJ1-3
cdr3_nt: TGCGCCAGCAATACCGGGACGGCCCAAAGCACCATATATTTT
cdr3_aa: CASNTGTAQSTIYF

clone_size: .
d_call: .
v_call: TRBV5-1
j_call: TRBJ1-5
cdr3_nt: TGCGCCAGCTCGCGGGGGGAGGCTCAGCCCCAGCATTTT
cdr3_aa: CASSRGEAQPQHF

clone_size: .
d_call: TRBD1
v_call: TRBV6-5
j_call: TRBJ1-2
cdr3_nt: TGTGCCAGCAGTTATGCCGGACAGGGGCTTGGGTATGGCTACACCTTC
cdr3_aa: CASSYAGQGLGYGYTF

clone_size: .
d_call: TRBD2
v_call: TRBV29-1
j_call: TRBJ2-7
cdr3_nt: TGCAGCGCCGTGACTAGCGGGGCGTCCCTCTCCTACGAGCAGTACTTC
cdr3_aa: CSAVTSGASLSYEQYF